Shown below are 7 T cell receptor beta chains from a single sample sequenced in a study of blood T cell repertoires in COVID-19. Sequencing used immunoSEQ multiplex PCR; TCRdb keeps in-frame clones, though not all of them. In the table there are about 210,000 clones, around 83% of which are singletons. Specimen: peripheral blood. The receptors come from a man in his fifties or sixties with active or convalescent COVID-19.

CDR3 sequence reads: CATSRDYLRGTGEGGYTF. CDR3 in DNA: TGTGCCACCAGCAGAGATTACCTTAGGGGAACAGGGGAAGGTGGCTACACCTTC. The chain joins TRBV15 to TRBJ1-2; 7 nucleotides match TRBD1. The CDR3 totals 18 residues. Germline lookup yields CDR1 LNHNV and CDR2 YYDKDF (reference sequence). J was trimmed by 7 bases and V by 0 bases; bases with no gene match: 17.

This clone was detected only once. V is TRBV6-5 and J is TRBJ2-7, with TRBD1 matching 10 bases. CDR1 is MNHEY, CDR2 SVGAGI, per germline. Germline trimming cut 4 bases from V and 6 bases from J; bases unmatched to any gene: 6. The CDR3 has 14 residues. The DNA of the CDR3 is TGTGCCAGCAGTTTGGGACAGGGGAACGGCGAGCAGTACTTC. Encoded protein: CASSLGQGNGEQYF.

The sample holds a few counts of this clone. V and J are TRBV24-1 and TRBJ2-3; TRBD2 is a possible D gene (7 bases). The V end lost 4 bases, the J end lost 0 bases, and 13 bases lay between the germline ends. Germline V lookup: CDR1 KGHDR, CDR2 SFDVKD. The CDR3 consists of 16 residues. This chain's CDR3 is CATSDPGGSSTDTQYF. DNA of the CDR3: TGTGCCACCAGTGACCCGGGGGGCAGTAGCACAGATACGCAGTATTTT.

The rearrangement joins TRBV5-1 to TRBJ1-1, with D perhaps TRBD1 (6 bases). The germline V gene has CDR1 SGHRS and CDR2 YFSETQ. The CDR3 is 15 amino acids. V lost 4 bases, J lost 1 base, and 14 bases lay in between. The CDR3 sequence is CASSVQGGENTEAFF. The CDR3 bases are TGCGCCAGCAGCGTACAGGGTGGGGAGAACACTGAAGCTTTCTTT.

This chain joins TRBV18 and TRBJ1-1; 8 nucleotides match TRBD1. The trim removed 4 bases at V and 1 base at J, leaving 8 bases unmatched. The CDR3 totals 16 residues. Germline CDR1 KGHSH, CDR2 LQKENI. The CDR3 is CASSRRTGRGNTEAFF. The CDR3 nucleotides are TGTGCCAGCTCACGTCGGACAGGGCGAGGGAACACTGAAGCTTTCTTT.

The chain recombines TRBV5-4 with TRBJ2-2; D is unresolved. V lost 2 bases to trimming and J lost 2 bases, with 7 bases between them. Germline CDR1 SGHNT, CDR2 YYREEE (reference sequence). CDR3 length: 14 amino acids. The CDR3 loop is CASSFSVNTGELFF. In DNA form, the CDR3 reads TGTGCCAGCAGCTTCAGTGTAAACACCGGGGAGCTGTTTTTT.

The chain is built from TRBV15 and TRBJ1-1; possible D gene TRBD1, 5 bases. The CDR3 consists of 15 residues. V was shortened by 1 base and J by 5 bases, with 14 bases between the two germline ends. Per germline, CDR1 LNHNV and CDR2 YYDKDF (reference sequence). The CDR3 DNA follows: TGTGCCACCAGCAGAGGTTTTAGGGGTGGGACTGAAGCTTTCTTT. Its translation is CATSRGFRGGTEAFF.